A single T cell receptor beta chain is shown here with its context. Its antigen is currently unknown. These data are taken from a study of T cell repertoires in cytomegalovirus infection. Study summary: Indications of both CMV infection and matching HLA type were provided by public TCR beta signatures.

Trimming cost V 2 bases and J 1 base; bases outside gene matches: 3. The germline V gene encodes CDR1 DFQATT and CDR2 SNEGSKA (reference sequence). The CDR3 contains 14 residues. Study-wide findings and caveats: HLA-C-restricted CMV-specific TCR beta clonotypes prevailed in the ex vivo response. There were carriers of CMV plus the relevant HLA, and cumulative public TCR beta family frequency identified them.

TCRdb analysed the reads with MiXCR anew, one entry per CDR3 protein. The sample has 350,000 to 550,000 distinct CDR3 sequences, approximately 31% seen once. Sequencing used PBMCs. The chain recombines TRBV20-1 with TRBJ2-3; TRBD2 agrees at 7 bases. The clonotype was recovered from a human donor in good health (CMV status not recorded). Some clones in this sample may be carry-over from other donors' samples. The CDR3 DNA follows: TGCAGTGCTAGAAAGGCGGGGGGCACAGATACGCAGTATTTT. Translated: CSARKAGGTDTQYF.